A single sample is the source of the 21 T cell receptor beta chains below, sequenced in a study of blood T cell repertoires in COVID-19. The repertoire was sequenced with immunoSEQ multiplex PCR; TCRdb's copy has only in-frame clones and lacks some. The sample records over 70,000 clones, less than 85% being singletons. The specimen sequenced was peripheral blood. The receptor source for this set is a man aged 65 to 79 with acute or convalescent COVID-19.

This chain connects TRBV5-1 to TRBJ2-1; the match to TRBD2 covers 11 bases. Germline V gene lookup returns CDR1 SGHRS and CDR2 YFSETQ. This CDR3 has 19 residues. Losses at the gene ends were 1 base for V and 0 bases for J; bases not matched to a gene: 9. DNA for the CDR3: TGCGCCAGCAGCTTGCCGTTTCCTAGCGGGGGGAGCTCCTACAATGAGCAGTTCTTC. Encoded protein: CASSLPFPSGGSSYNEQFF. Combining the CDR3 with reference TRBV5-1 and TRBJ2-1 gives the whole variable domain KAGVTQTPRYLIKTRGQQVTLSCSPISGHRSVSWYQQTPGQGLQFLFEYFSETQRNKGNFPGRFSGRQFSNSRSEMNVSTLELGDSALYLCASSLPFPSGGSSYNEQFFGPGTRLTVL.

This clone was detected once. The rearrangement joins TRBV3-1 (or the pseudogene TRBV3-2) to TRBJ1-3; D may be TRBD1 (5 bases). The CDR3 sequence is 17 residues long. Germline values: CDR1 LGHDT, CDR2 YNNKEL (reference sequence). Trimming removed 1 base from V and 0 bases from J, with 13 bases in between. This CDR3 reads CASSQGGWDFSGNTIYF. The CDR3 region has the DNA TGTGCCAGCAGCCAAGGGGGATGGGACTTCTCTGGAAACACCATATATTTT.

The J gene is TRBJ2-4, the V gene TRBV7-2; D may be TRBD1 (7 bases). The CDR3 covers 15 residues. Trimming took off 4 bases at V and 9 bases at J, with 19 bases between the two ends. Germline V gives CDR1 SGHTA, CDR2 FQGNSA. CDR3 DNA: TGTGCCAGCAGCTCAGGGGGGCCTCAGTTGGGCATTCAGTACTTC. As protein: CASSSGGPQLGIQYF.

The chain has TRBV19 and TRBJ1-2; 7 bases fit TRBD1. The V gene's germline CDR1 is LNHDA and CDR2 SQIVND (reference sequence). Trimming removed 3 bases from V and 5 bases from J; junction bases left unmatched: 21. This CDR3 has 19 amino acids. DNA of the CDR3: TGTGCCAGTAGTATGGACACTGCCCCGGGACAGATACCACTTTATGGCTACACCTTC. This codes for CASSMDTAPGQIPLYGYTF.

In this sample, this clone turned up a few times. The V gene is TRBV19, the J gene TRBJ2-2; D perhaps matches TRBD1 (5 bases). V was cut by 2 bases and J by 0 bases, with 13 bases left in between. Germline assignment: CDR1 LNHDA and CDR2 SQIVND (reference sequence). This CDR3 is 17 amino acids long. In DNA form, the CDR3 reads TGTGCCAGTAGTATATATCCGGGCAGGGCGAACACCGGGGAGCTGTTTTTT. It encodes CASSIYPGRANTGELFF. Based on the CDR3 plus reference TRBV19 and TRBJ2-2, the full variable domain is DGGITQSPKYLFRKEGQNVTLSCEQNLNHDAMYWYRQDPGQGLRLIYYSQIVNDFQKGDIAEGYSVSREKKESFPLTVTSAQKNPTAFYLCASSIYPGRANTGELFFGEGSRLTVL.

The chain uses TRBV10-3 and TRBJ1-5; TRBD1 is a possible D gene (6 bases). V lost 10 bases and J 3 bases, leaving 13 bases between the germline ends. CDR3 length equals 13 residues. The germline CDR1 and CDR2 sequences are ENHRY and SYGVKD. The DNA for the CDR3 is TGTGCCAGTGCCCGGGACACCAATCAGCCCCAGCATTTT. Residues: CASARDTNQPQHF.

The gene calls are TRBV5-1 and TRBJ1-5; D is uncertain. The CDR3 is 13 amino acids. V dropped 5 bases and J dropped 7 bases, with 13 bases sitting between them. Germline CDR1 reads SGHRS; CDR2 reads YFSETQ. The CDR3 nucleotides are TGCGCCAGCAGGGTCGCCAGCGAACAGCCCCAGCATTTT. Translation: CASRVASEQPQHF.

This clone was detected only a few times. V and J are TRBV4-2 and TRBJ1-2; D ambiguous. The V gene lost 2 bases and the J gene lost 4 bases, with 14 bases spanning the gap. Germline lookup yields CDR1 LGHNA and CDR2 YNFKEQ. The CDR3 sequence is 15 residues long. The CDR3 nucleotides read TGTGCCAGCAGCCAACAAAGCAACGCGGGCTATGGCTACACCTTC. Amino acids: CASSQQSNAGYGYTF.

This clone was picked up a small number of times. The chain recombines TRBV4-1 with TRBJ2-2; 9 bases are shared with TRBD2. Germline trimming cut 0 bases from V and 0 bases from J; bases unmatched to any gene: 14. This CDR3 contains 21 residues. In germline, CDR1 is MGHRA, CDR2 YSYEKL. The CDR3 nucleotides are TGCGCCAGCAGCCAAGAGTGCAAGGTATTTGGCGGGGGGGCGAACACCGGGGAGCTGTTTTTT. Protein sequence: CASSQECKVFGGGANTGELFF.

This chain connects TRBV19 to TRBJ2-7; 7 nucleotides line up with TRBD1. Trimming removed 1 base from V and 7 bases from J; junction bases left unmatched: 10. The germline gives CDR1 LNHDA, CDR2 SQIVND (reference sequence). This CDR3 has 15 amino acids. The CDR3 bases are TGTGCCAGTAGTATAGGGACCTACAGGGGACAAGAGCAGTACTTC. This gives the protein CASSIGTYRGQEQYF.

This chain connects TRBV5-1 to TRBJ1-6, with D possibly matching TRBD1 (6 bases). This CDR3 comprises 14 residues. The V end lost 2 bases, the J end lost 10 bases, and 13 bases lay between the germline ends. Germline lookup yields CDR1 SGHRS and CDR2 YFSETQ. The CDR3 DNA follows: TGCGCCAGCAGCTTTGACGGGGACAAGTCACCCCTCCACTTT. This sequence encodes CASSFDGDKSPLHF.

The genes are TRBV5-1 and TRBJ1-2; D unclear. V was pared by 2 bases and J by 8 bases, with 10 bases between. In germline, CDR1 is SGHRS, CDR2 YFSETQ. This CDR3 is 12 amino acids long. The chain's CDR3 is CASSFGLEGYTF. The DNA for the CDR3 is TGCGCCAGCAGCTTTGGACTTGAGGGCTACACCTTC.

This clone was seen just once. This chain uses TRBV10-3 with TRBJ1-1, with D perhaps TRBD1 (5 bases). Trimming pared 4 bases from V and 4 bases from J, leaving 16 bases between. Per the germline V gene, CDR1 is ENHRY and CDR2 is SYGVKD. The CDR3 spans 15 residues. The CDR3 sequence: CAISGGTGSLTEAFF. The CDR3 nucleotides are TGTGCCATCAGTGGCGGAACAGGCAGTCTCACTGAAGCTTTCTTT.

Here the CDR3 DNA reads TGTGCCAGTAGTACACTAGCGGGGGTTCGAACCGGGGAGCTGTTTTTT. Translated: CASSTLAGVRTGELFF. This chain joins TRBV19 and TRBJ2-2; 11 positions agree with TRBD2. Germline lookup yields CDR1 LNHDA and CDR2 SQIVND (reference sequence). V gave up 4 bases and J gave up 5 bases; unmatched junction bases: 6. This CDR3 is 16 amino acids long.

The chain couples TRBV28 to TRBJ1-1, with D uncertain. CDR3 length: 14 residues. Trimming removed 1 base at V and 8 bases at J, with 14 bases between. Germline V gene lookup returns CDR1 MDHEN and CDR2 SYDVKM. In nucleotides, the CDR3 is TGTGCCAGCAGTTTATTGCCCCCCACGGGGGAAGCTTTCTTT. Its translation is CASSLLPPTGEAFF.

This clone was seen only a few times. Other nucleotide sequences in the sample specify the same CDR3. The J gene is TRBJ2-3, the V gene TRBV5-1; 9 bases are a match to TRBD1. Losses at the gene ends were 4 bases for V and 0 bases for J; bases not matched to a gene: 6. The length of the CDR3 is 16 residues. Germline assignment: CDR1 SGHRS and CDR2 YFSETQ. The CDR3 here is CASSPLGQGSTDTQYF. In DNA form, the CDR3 reads TGCGCCAGCAGCCCCTTGGGACAGGGTAGCACAGATACGCAGTATTTT.

The CDR3 region is CATSGQGDEKLFF. Here the CDR3 DNA reads TGTGCCACCAGCGGACAGGGCGATGAAAAACTGTTTTTT. V and J are TRBV15 and TRBJ1-4; TRBD1 matches at 8 bases. The CDR3 loop spans 13 amino acids. J was trimmed by 6 bases and V by 5 bases; bases with no gene match: 2. The V gene's germline CDR1 is LNHNV and CDR2 YYDKDF (reference sequence).

The chain couples TRBV5-4 to TRBJ2-5, with D unresolved. Germline CDR1 and CDR2: SGHNT and YYREEE (reference sequence). The CDR3 has 13 amino acids. Trimming took 5 bases from V and 3 from J, leaving 11 bases between them. This CDR3 is CASRIGGEETQYF. In nucleotides, the CDR3 is TGTGCCAGCAGAATTGGCGGTGAAGAGACCCAGTACTTC.

The V gene is TRBV7-8, the J gene TRBJ1-2; TRBD1 is a possible D gene (6 bases). This CDR3 is built from 17 residues. The germline gives CDR1 SGHVS, CDR2 FQNEAQ. Trimming pared 5 bases from V and 4 bases from J, leaving 23 bases between. The CDR3 bases are TGTGCCAGCAGCCGAGCCCGAGGGGGGGAGGGTGGCTATGGCTACACCTTC. This sequence encodes CASSRARGGEGGYGYTF.

This clone has more than one count but fewer than ten. The V gene is TRBV9, the J gene TRBJ2-3, with a possible D match to TRBD2 (6 bases). This CDR3 is built from 14 residues. V dropped 4 bases and J dropped 7 bases, with 16 bases sitting between them. CDR1 is SGDLS and CDR2 is YYNGEE in the germline V gene. Here the CDR3 DNA reads TGTGCCAGCAGCTCGGGGGACTTAAGACATACGCAGTATTTT. Amino acids: CASSSGDLRHTQYF.

The chain uses TRBV28 and TRBJ1-2, with D perhaps TRBD1 (5 bases). Per germline, CDR1 MDHEN and CDR2 SYDVKM. V lost 7 bases and J lost 7, with 16 bases in between. This CDR3 has 13 residues. CDR3 bases: TGTGCCAGCACCGTATCTTTAAGGGGTGGCTACACCTTC. Amino acid sequence: CASTVSLRGGYTF.